These 24 T cell receptor beta chains were sequenced from one sample in a study of cytomegalovirus exposure and HLA in healthy donors. PCR used 60 Vbeta primers and 13 Jbeta primers. The repertoire was sequenced with immunoSEQ multiplex PCR; TCRdb's copy has only in-frame clones and lacks some. The table records 150,000 or so clones, 73% of them present only once. Sequencing was carried out using PBMCs. The receptor set was obtained from a woman aged 18-29 years in good health and CMV-seronegative.

The chain couples TRBV27 to TRBJ1-1, with D maybe TRBD1 (5 bases). Between the trimmed V and J ends, which lost 4 bases and 6 bases, there was a span of 9 bases. From germline, CDR1 is MNHEY and CDR2 SMNVEV (reference sequence). The CDR3 extends over 12 amino acids. CDR3 sequence reads: CASSWAGSEAFF. CDR3 in DNA: TGTGCCAGCAGTTGGGCAGGGTCTGAAGCTTTCTTT.

This rearrangement joins TRBV6-5 to TRBJ1-1; D is possibly TRBD1 (6 bases). Germline loops: CDR1 MNHEY, CDR2 SVGAGI. This CDR3 has 15 amino acids. The V and J ends lost 7 bases and 1 base respectively, with 16 bases between them. Written as DNA, the CDR3 is TGTGCCAGCATCCCCAGGGGAAAAGGGAACACTGAAGCTTTCTTT. Translation gives CASIPRGKGNTEAFF.

This chain connects TRBV29-1 to TRBJ2-4; 11 bases map to TRBD2. The CDR3 has 16 residues. Germline CDR1 reads SQVTM; CDR2 reads ANQGSEA. J gave up 1 base and V 4 bases, and 6 bases lay outside the gene matches. The CDR3 nucleotides read TGCAGCGTTGTTAGCGGGAGGGCCGGGGCCAAAAACATTCAGTACTTC. It yields the protein CSVVSGRAGAKNIQYF.

The chain carries TRBV9 and TRBJ2-1; a weak D match, TRBD2 (6 bases). The CDR3 sequence is 14 residues long. Trimming took 1 base from V and 5 from J, leaving 10 bases between them. CDR1 SGDLS and CDR2 YYNGEE come from the germline V gene. Here the CDR3 DNA reads TGTGCCAGCAGCGTACTATCGGGGGACAATGAGCAGTTCTTC. Its protein product is CASSVLSGDNEQFF.

The rearrangement links TRBV5-1 to TRBJ2-1, with no clear D. Trimming cost V 0 bases and J 6 bases, with 7 bases left between them. The CDR3 loop spans 13 amino acids. CDR1 is SGHRS, CDR2 YFSETQ, per germline. CDR3 region: CASSLAPGNEQFF. The CDR3 DNA reads as TGCGCCAGCAGCTTGGCCCCAGGCAATGAGCAGTTCTTC.

This chain joins TRBV2 and TRBJ2-3; 8 nucleotides agree with TRBD2. Losses at the gene ends were 4 bases for V and 2 bases for J; bases not matched to a gene: 8. This CDR3 region has 16 residues. From germline, CDR1 is SNHLY and CDR2 FYNNEI. The CDR3 loop is CASSVERGIYTDTQYF. The DNA for the CDR3 is TGTGCCAGCAGTGTTGAGCGGGGGATCTACACAGATACGCAGTATTTT.

The V and J genes are TRBV5-8 and TRBJ2-5; 14 bases agree with TRBD2. Trimming removed 4 bases from V and 5 bases from J; junction bases left unmatched: 7. The length of the CDR3 is 16 residues. Germline assignment: CDR1 SGHTS and CDR2 YDEGEE. This chain's CDR3 is CASSGGLAGVGETQYF. The CDR3, as DNA: TGTGCCAGCAGCGGGGGACTAGCGGGAGTCGGGGAGACCCAGTACTTC.

The rearrangement uses TRBV11-2 and TRBJ2-5; TRBD1 agrees at 8 bases. The J segment lost 4 bases and the V segment lost 1 base, leaving 8 bases of the junction unmatched. From germline, CDR1 is SGHAT and CDR2 FQNNGV. The CDR3 contains 16 residues. The CDR3 DNA follows: TGTGCCAGCAGCTTAGTTGGTCAGGGGGCGGGAGAGACCCAGTACTTC. Translation: CASSLVGQGAGETQYF.

V usage is TRBV5-1 and J usage is TRBJ1-1; D is unclear. Germline CDR1 SGHRS, CDR2 YFSETQ. This CDR3 spans 15 amino acids. The ends were cut back, 0 bases at V and 6 bases at J, with 15 bases in the middle. Here the CDR3 DNA reads TGCGCCAGCAGCTTGGTTGGGCAAGGAACCCCTGAAGCTTTCTTT. This encodes CASSLVGQGTPEAFF.

This sequence joins TRBV30 and TRBJ2-3, with D perhaps TRBD1 (5 bases). Germline CDR1 GTSNPN, CDR2 SVGIG (reference sequence). The length of the CDR3 is 12 residues. Trimming pared 4 bases from V and 14 bases from J, leaving 19 bases between. CDR3 in DNA: TGTGCCTGGACCGCACAGGACCCGAGGTCGTATTTT. This translates into CAWTAQDPRSYF.

J is TRBJ1-2 and V is TRBV4-3; D perhaps matches TRBD1 (6 bases). Trimming shortened V by 3 bases and J by 6 bases, and 17 bases separated the two germline ends. CDR1 and CDR2 (germline): LGHNA, YSLEER. There are 15 residues in the CDR3. CDR3 nucleotide sequence: TGCGCCAGCAGCCAGGCCGGACAGCCTTTCCATGGCTACACCTTC. It yields the protein CASSQAGQPFHGYTF.

The V gene is TRBV4-3, the J gene TRBJ2-7; 7 bases match TRBD1. V lost 0 bases and J lost 5; bases outside the gene matches: 10. Germline V lookup: CDR1 LGHNA, CDR2 YSLEER. The CDR3 has 16 residues. The CDR3 DNA sequence: TGCGCCAGCAGCCAAGAGTTGCGGCAGGGGGATAACGAGCAGTACTTC. Its translation is CASSQELRQGDNEQYF.

CDR3 in DNA: TGCGCCAGCAGCTTGGAGGGACAGCGAAGTGAAGCTTTCTTT. Its translation is CASSLEGQRSEAFF. The chain joins TRBV5-1 to TRBJ1-1; 7 positions match TRBD1. The CDR3 runs 14 residues. In germline, CDR1 is SGHRS, CDR2 YFSETQ. The V and J ends lost 0 bases and 7 bases, in that order; junction bases with no gene match: 6.

The chain employs TRBV9 and TRBJ2-3; 7 bases align to TRBD2. The CDR3 totals 15 residues. Germline CDR1 and CDR2: SGDLS and YYNGEE. The trim removed 3 bases at V and 5 bases at J, leaving 9 bases unmatched. CDR3 in amino acids: CASSGRGSGIDTQYF. CDR3 DNA sequence: TGTGCCAGCAGCGGACGCGGGAGTGGAATAGATACGCAGTATTTT.

This sequence joins TRBV7-8 and TRBJ2-2; 9 nucleotides align to TRBD1. The V gene end was trimmed by 4 bases and the J gene end by 3 bases; junction bases not matched to a gene: 6. Looked up from germline, CDR1 is SGHVS and CDR2 is FQNEAQ. The CDR3 extends over 16 amino acids. The CDR3 DNA reads as TGTGCCAGCAGCTCACAGGGGGCCGCGGACACCGGGGAGCTGTTTTTT. Translating it yields CASSSQGAADTGELFF.

The chain couples TRBV7-8 to TRBJ1-5; no definite D call. There are 14 residues in the CDR3. The germline CDR1 and CDR2 sequences are SGHVS and FQNEAQ. The germline V and J ends were trimmed by 2 bases and 6 bases, with 11 bases remaining between them. Here the CDR3 DNA reads TGTGCCAGCAGCTTAATAGCCAGTTCTCAGCCCCAGCATTTT. Its translation: CASSLIASSQPQHF.

V usage is TRBV2 and J usage is TRBJ2-2; D is perhaps TRBD2 (6 bases). The CDR3 is 14 residues long. V was pared by 6 bases and J by 4 bases, with 12 bases between. Germline V gene data show CDR1 as SNHLY and CDR2 as FYNNEI. CDR3 bases: TGTGCCAGCAGCCCTGGGGGGAGCACCGGGGAGCTGTTTTTT. It codes for CASSPGGSTGELFF. Full variable domain (rest looked up from reference TRBV2 and TRBJ2-2): EPEVTQTPSHQVTQMGQEVILRCVPISNHLYFYWYRQILGQKVEFLVSFYNNEISEKSEIFDDQFSVERPDGSNFTLKIRSTKLEDSAMYFCASSPGGSTGELFFGEGSRLTVL.

The chain employs TRBV18 and TRBJ1-1; 8 nucleotides match TRBD1. CDR1 and CDR2 from the germline V gene are KGHSH and LQKENI. The CDR3 is 18 residues long. V gave up 5 bases and J gave up 5 bases; unmatched junction bases: 19. DNA of the CDR3: TGTGCCAGCTCATCGATCCCGGGACAGGCGGTAGGGGGTACTGAAGCTTTCTTT. Translation: CASSSIPGQAVGGTEAFF. Full variable domain (missing parts from reference TRBV18 and TRBJ1-1): NAGVMQNPRHLVRRRGQEARLRCSPMKGHSHVYWYRQLPEEGLKFMVYLQKENIIDESGMPKERFSAEFPKEGPSILRIQQVVRGDSAAYFCASSSIPGQAVGGTEAFFGQGTRLTVV.

This chain links TRBV5-1 with TRBJ2-7; weak D call: TRBD2 (6 bases). This CDR3 is built from 13 residues. The V gene's germline CDR1 is SGHRS and CDR2 YFSETQ. The ends were cut back, 4 bases at V and 7 bases at J, with 15 bases in the middle. CDR3 amino acids: CASSTMGGREQYF. DNA for the CDR3: TGCGCCAGCAGCACCATGGGTGGGAGGGAGCAGTACTTC.

DNA of the CDR3: TGTGCCAGCAGTCTCAACGGGGGGGGTAATGAAAAACTGTTTTTT. Its translation is CASSLNGGGNEKLFF. The chain links TRBV28 to TRBJ1-4; the D gene is possibly TRBD1 (5 bases). The CDR3 covers 15 residues. V was shortened by 5 bases and J by 4 bases, with 14 bases between the two germline ends. Germline CDR1 and CDR2: MDHEN and SYDVKM.

This sequence joins TRBV25-1 and TRBJ1-1; 9 bases line up with TRBD1. Germline V CDR1 and CDR2: MGHDK, SYGVNS. The CDR3 is 15 residues long. The V segment lost 1 base and the J segment 7 bases; nucleotides outside the gene matches: 7. DNA of the CDR3: TGTGCCAGCAGTGAATTACAACAGGGGGCTGGTGAAGCTTTCTTT. Translation: CASSELQQGAGEAFF.

The chain carries TRBV7-9 and TRBJ2-7; 9 nucleotides align to TRBD1. Trimming at V came to 5 bases and at J to 3 bases, leaving 8 bases not matched to a gene. Germline V CDR1 and CDR2: SEHNR, FQNEAQ (reference sequence). The CDR3 length is 15 residues. CDR3 residues: CASSPGGTGSYEQYV. CDR3 bases: TGTGCCAGCAGCCCAGGGGGGACAGGGAGCTACGAGCAGTACGTC.

The V call is TRBV10-3, the J call TRBJ1-1; a possible D gene is TRBD1 (6 bases). Deletions cut 3 bases from V and 6 bases from J, with 14 bases between. Germline V gives CDR1 ENHRY, CDR2 SYGVKD. This CDR3 is 14 amino acids long. The CDR3 region is CAISDTAGVSEAFF. The CDR3 region has the DNA TGTGCCATCAGTGACACGGCAGGGGTGTCTGAAGCTTTCTTT.

This clone occurred once. This chain joins TRBV11-1 and TRBJ1-1; D gene uncertain. Germline V gene lookup returns CDR1 SGHAT and CDR2 FQDESV (reference sequence). The CDR3 loop spans 16 amino acids. Trimming cost V 1 base and J 2 bases, with 14 bases left between them. CDR3 sequence (DNA): TGTGCCAGCAGCTTAGGCAGTTTGACAACAAACACTGAAGCTTTCTTT. Translating it yields CASSLGSLTTNTEAFF.